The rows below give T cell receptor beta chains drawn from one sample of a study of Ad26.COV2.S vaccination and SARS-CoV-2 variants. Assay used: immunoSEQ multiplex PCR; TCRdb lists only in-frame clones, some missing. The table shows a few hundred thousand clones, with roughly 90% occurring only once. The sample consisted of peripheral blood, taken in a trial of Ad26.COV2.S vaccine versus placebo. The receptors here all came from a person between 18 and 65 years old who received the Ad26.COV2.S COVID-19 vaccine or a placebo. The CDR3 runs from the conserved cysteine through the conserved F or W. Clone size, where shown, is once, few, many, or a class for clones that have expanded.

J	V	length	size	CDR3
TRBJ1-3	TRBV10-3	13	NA	CAISGGRGNTIYF
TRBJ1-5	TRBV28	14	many	CASSLIGQGQPQHF
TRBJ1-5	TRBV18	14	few	CASSREARNQPQHF
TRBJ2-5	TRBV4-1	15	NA	CASSQAFPWSGTQYF
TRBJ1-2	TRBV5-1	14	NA	CASSFGTDIRGYTF
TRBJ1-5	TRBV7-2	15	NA	CASSSLTGYNQPQHF
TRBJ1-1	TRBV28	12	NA	CASRLNRAEAFF
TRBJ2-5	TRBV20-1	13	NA	CSASLGGQETQYF
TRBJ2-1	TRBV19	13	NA	CASSRVKGNEQFF
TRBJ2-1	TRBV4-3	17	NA	CASSQVMRQGAYNEQFF
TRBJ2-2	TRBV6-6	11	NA	CASGRAGELFF
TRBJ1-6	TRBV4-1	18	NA	CASSQDVIVGVYNSPLHF
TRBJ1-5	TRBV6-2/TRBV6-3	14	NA	CASSFQGVSQPQHF
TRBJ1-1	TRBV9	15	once	CASSPRQASGTEAFF
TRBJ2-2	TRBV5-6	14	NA	CASSFGPGSGELFF
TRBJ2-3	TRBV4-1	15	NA	CASSLGTPRGVTQYF
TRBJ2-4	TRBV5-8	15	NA	CASSLERLAKNIQYF
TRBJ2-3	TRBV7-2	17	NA	CASSLGSSGGALDTQYF
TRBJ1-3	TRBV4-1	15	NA	CASSPRTAGGNTIYF
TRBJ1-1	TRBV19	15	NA	CATSPPGNMNTEAFF
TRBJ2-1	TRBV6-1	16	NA	CASSVIFDYSPDEQFF
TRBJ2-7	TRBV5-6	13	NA	CASSFSGKYEQYF
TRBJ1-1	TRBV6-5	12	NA	CASRDTNTEAFF
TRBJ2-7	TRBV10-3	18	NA	CAISESTRERVSSYEQYF
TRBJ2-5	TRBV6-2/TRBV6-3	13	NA	CASSGGMWETQYF
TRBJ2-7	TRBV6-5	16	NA	CASSNSQMGAGREQYF
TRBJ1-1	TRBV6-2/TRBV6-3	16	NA	CASSYSRTTMNTEAFF
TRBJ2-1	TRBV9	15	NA	CASSATSGVYNEQFF
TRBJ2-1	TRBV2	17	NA	CASSEVGVGGYNNEQFF